The TCR beta chain under discussion was sequenced for a study of technical replicates of blood from a handful of donors listed by TCRdb under 2017. Turning to this clone: The antigen it binds to is not known. The sample holds no much larger clone one base away, and base qualities are not on file.

Receptors were amplified or captured by the immunoSEQ multiplex PCR assay. TCRdb provides this immuneACCESS table in a form limited to in-frame rearrangements. Some clones are lacking; in checked studies, under half of them reflect an unresolved V gene, and why the rest are absent is not known. This sample gives approximately 53,000 clones in total; 95% to 97% of them show up just once. The top ten clonotypes cover 0.39% of the sample. V is cut by 0 bases and J by 10 bases, and the space between the germline ends is 12 bases. The CDR3 contains 13 residues, cysteine and phenylalanine counted. The DNA shown is the 39-base CDR3, in frame from base 1. From the germline V gene (reference sequence), CDR1 is LNHDA and CDR2 is SQIVND.

The receptor comes from a human donor in good health. The sample consisted of T cells isolated from PBMCs. Recombination connected TRBV19 to TRBJ1-2, with TRBD1 as a weak D call on 5 bases. Here the CDR3 is given as CASSIDAGRTYTF. DNA sequence: TGTGCCAGTAGTATAGACGCAGGGCGGACCTACACCTTC.